Presented here are 32 T cell receptor beta chains from one specimen sequenced in a study of blood T cell repertoires in COVID-19 (dated by TCRdb to 2019 to 2021). The library was generated by the immunoSEQ multiplex PCR assay. TCRdb obtained this table from immuneACCESS and retained in-frame rearrangements with V and J assigned. These tables miss some clones; where compared with another copy, unresolved V genes account for less than half of the shortfall, and the remainder is unexplained. The sample table holds 300,000 to 350,000 clones, of which 85% to 90% were seen once. The ten top clones hold 6% to 8% of the sample. The specimen was peripheral blood. These TCRs come from an older woman with COVID-19, enrolled during active disease.

The chain joins TRBV4-3 to TRBJ1-2, with D perhaps matching TRBD1 (5 bases). The CDR3 consists of 15 residues. Trimming took 5 bases from V and 2 from J, leaving 15 bases between them. CDR1 and CDR2 (germline): LGHNA, YSLEER. CDR3 in amino acids: CASSVAGGRNYGYTF. CDR3 nucleotides: TGCGCCAGCAGCGTCGCGGGGGGAAGGAACTATGGCTACACCTTC.

The V call is TRBV27, the J call TRBJ2-2; TRBD2 is a possible D gene (6 bases). The CDR3 is 15 residues long. The ends were cut back, 3 bases at V and 1 base at J, with 9 bases in the middle. The germline CDR1 and CDR2 sequences are MNHEY and SMNVEV (reference sequence). The CDR3 coding sequence is TGTGCCAGCAGTTTTCTGGGGGGGAACACCGGGGAGCTGTTTTTT. Translated, it gives CASSFLGGNTGELFF.

As to this clone: Other nucleotide sequences from this sample produce the same CDR3. The chain recombines TRBV5-1 with TRBJ2-7, with 9 nucleotides matching TRBD1. CDR3 length equals 15 residues. Unmatched junction bases numbered 3, after V lost 0 bases and J lost 2 bases. Germline CDR1 SGHRS, CDR2 YFSETQ. Here the CDR3 reads CASSLGGTGTYEQYF. As DNA, the CDR3 is TGCGCCAGCAGCTTGGGGGGGACAGGGACCTACGAGCAGTACTTC.

As DNA, the CDR3 is TGTGCCAGCAGCTTCGGGAGCTCCTATAATTCACCCCTCCACTTT. Translating it yields CASSFGSSYNSPLHF. V is TRBV13 and J is TRBJ1-6; D remains unclear. The CDR3 sequence is 15 residues long. Trimming took off 3 bases at V and 0 bases at J, with 6 bases between the two ends. CDR1 is PRHDT and CDR2 is FYEKMQ in the germline V gene (reference sequence). The variable domain in full, completed from reference TRBV13 and TRBJ1-6, reads AAGVIQSPRHLIKEKRETATLKCYPIPRHDTVYWYQQGPGQDPQFLISFYEKMQSDKGSIPDRFSAQQFSDYHSELNMSSLELGDSALYFCASSFGSSYNSPLHFGNGTRLTVT.

This rearrangement joins TRBV12-3 or TRBV12-4 to TRBJ2-7, with D tentatively TRBD1 (5 bases). V dropped 2 bases and J dropped 2 bases, with 7 bases sitting between them. The CDR3 has 13 residues. CDR3 nucleotide sequence: TGTGCCAGCAGTTTACTAGGGGCCTACGAGCAGTACTTC. The encoded protein is CASSLLGAYEQYF.

CDR3 sequence reads: CASSWQVNTEAFF. As DNA, the CDR3 is TGTGCCAGCAGCTGGCAGGTTAACACTGAAGCTTTCTTT. V and J are TRBV9 and TRBJ1-1, with D hard to call. The germline V gene has CDR1 SGDLS and CDR2 YYNGEE. The CDR3 is 13 residues long. V lost 4 bases and J 2 bases, leaving 9 bases between the germline ends.

The rearrangement joins TRBV5-1 to TRBJ1-1; D remains ambiguous. Germline V CDR1 and CDR2: SGHRS, YFSETQ. The CDR3 has 12 amino acids. V was cut by 4 bases and J by 3 bases, with 7 bases left in between. Here the CDR3 DNA reads TGCGCCAGCAGCGATGGGCACACTGAAGCTTTCTTT. It codes for CASSDGHTEAFF. The whole variable domain, filled in from reference TRBV5-1 and TRBJ1-1, reads KAGVTQTPRYLIKTRGQQVTLSCSPISGHRSVSWYQQTPGQGLQFLFEYFSETQRNKGNFPGRFSGRQFSNSRSEMNVSTLELGDSALYLCASSDGHTEAFFGQGTRLTVV.

The genes are TRBV24-1 and TRBJ2-2, with D perhaps TRBD1 (6 bases). CDR1 and CDR2 from the germline V gene are KGHDR and SFDVKD. The CDR3 has 15 residues. The V gene lost 2 bases and the J gene lost 3 bases, with 9 bases spanning the gap. The DNA of the CDR3 is TGTGCCACCAGTGATTGGGACACCTACACCGGGGAGCTGTTTTTT. Translated, it gives CATSDWDTYTGELFF.

CDR3 coding DNA: TGTGCCAGCCGACGGGGGTTCGACAATGAGCAGTTCTTC. Residues: CASRRGFDNEQFF. V and J are TRBV27 and TRBJ2-1, with a possible D match to TRBD2 (6 bases). V shed 8 bases and J shed 5 bases, with 13 bases lying between them. Per the germline V gene, CDR1 is MNHEY and CDR2 is SMNVEV (reference sequence). This CDR3 is built from 13 residues.

V gene TRBV28 combines with J gene TRBJ1-1; the D gene is possibly TRBD1 (6 bases). CDR1 and CDR2 (germline): MDHEN, SYDVKM. This CDR3 spans 13 amino acids. V was cut by 8 bases and J by 4 bases, with 14 bases left in between. CDR3 loop: CASGGHLSTEAFF. The CDR3 nucleotides are TGTGCCAGCGGGGGACACCTATCCACTGAAGCTTTCTTT.

The rearrangement joins TRBV6-2 or TRBV6-3 to TRBJ2-1, with 13 bases lining up with TRBD2. The CDR3 extends over 14 amino acids. The V segment lost 5 bases and the J segment 15 bases; nucleotides outside the gene matches: 10. From germline, CDR1 is MNHEY and CDR2 SVGEGT. The CDR3 nucleotides read TGTGCCAGCAGTCCCCCCGGCACTAGCGGGGGGGCGTTCTTC. It codes for CASSPPGTSGGAFF.

This rearrangement joins TRBV7-2 to TRBJ1-3; 11 nucleotides agree with TRBD1. The CDR3 has 17 amino acids. V trimming: 4 bases; J trimming: 4 bases; junction bases outside the gene matches: 9. CDR1 is SGHTA, CDR2 FQGNSA, per germline. The CDR3: CASSSTRTGGRGNTIYF. In DNA, the CDR3 is TGTGCCAGCAGCTCAACCCGGACAGGGGGCCGAGGAAACACCATATATTTT.

With respect to this clone: This specimen includes other DNA sequences encoding the same CDR3. The chain uses TRBV5-1 and TRBJ1-2; D is undetermined. Germline V gene data show CDR1 as SGHRS and CDR2 as YFSETQ. V lost 0 bases and J lost 2, with 5 bases in between. The CDR3 extends over 13 amino acids. For the CDR3, the DNA is TGCGCCAGCAGCTTGGCACAGAACTATGGCTACACCTTC. This encodes CASSLAQNYGYTF.

The chain links TRBV21-1 to TRBJ2-7; TRBD2 was called by the table and not checked on the DNA. TRBV21-1 is given as a pseudogene. The CDR3 is made up of 17 amino acids. CDR3 nucleotides: TGTGCCAGCAGCGCCGAAACTAGCGGGGGGATCTCCTACGAGCAGTACTTC. It yields the protein CASSAETSGGISYEQYF.

This chain uses TRBV20-1 with TRBJ1-1; 7 bases agree with TRBD1. The ends lost 3 bases at V and 7 bases at J; junction bases unmatched: 5. Germline CDR1 DFQATT, CDR2 SNEGSKA (reference sequence). CDR3 length: 12 residues. CDR3 DNA sequence: TGCAGTGCTAGTAACAGGGGATTTGAAGCTTTCTTT. The encoded protein is CSASNRGFEAFF.

The chain links TRBV6-2 or TRBV6-3 to TRBJ2-7; maybe TRBD2 (5 bases). Trimming removed 2 bases at V and 5 bases at J, with 10 bases between. CDR1 is MNHEY, CDR2 SVGEGT, per germline. This CDR3 spans 13 amino acids. The CDR3 reads CASSYSMEDEQYF. CDR3 DNA sequence: TGTGCCAGCAGTTACAGTATGGAGGACGAGCAGTACTTC.

The CDR3 DNA follows: TGTGCCAGCAGCTTTCAGCGGTCCGGGGGAGGGAACAATGAGCAGTTCTTC. Translating gives CASSFQRSGGGNNEQFF. The chain combines TRBV11-2 with TRBJ2-1; 7 positions agree with TRBD2. This CDR3 contains 17 residues. The germline CDR1 and CDR2 sequences are SGHAT and FQNNGV. V shed 3 bases and J 5 bases; nucleotides not matched to a gene: 13.

This sequence joins TRBV6-5 and TRBJ1-2; D is undetermined. Trimming shortened V by 2 bases and J by 6 bases, and 13 bases separated the two germline ends. CDR3 length: 14 amino acids. Per germline, CDR1 MNHEY and CDR2 SVGAGI. This CDR3 reads CASSYDAVTNGYTF. The CDR3 region has the DNA TGTGCCAGCAGTTACGACGCGGTAACTAATGGCTACACCTTC.

The chain couples TRBV6-5 to TRBJ2-1, with 9 positions matching TRBD2. V shed 7 bases, J shed 6 bases, and the junction held 10 bases outside the gene matches. The CDR3 contains 15 residues. The V gene's germline CDR1 is MNHEY and CDR2 SVGAGI. CDR3 loop: CASMWAGGPFNEQFF. CDR3 sequence (DNA): TGTGCCAGCATGTGGGCGGGGGGGCCCTTCAATGAGCAGTTCTTC.

This clone was counted a few times. V and J are TRBV6-5 and TRBJ1-2; D perhaps matches TRBD1 (5 bases). This CDR3 comprises 15 residues. With 2 bases removed from V and 2 bases from J, the gap between germline ends came to 12 bases. Per germline, CDR1 MNHEY and CDR2 SVGAGI. The CDR3 sequence: CASSYQGLGNYGYTF. The DNA of the CDR3 is TGTGCCAGCAGTTACCAGGGACTGGGGAACTATGGCTACACCTTC.

The genes are TRBV3-1 (or the pseudogene TRBV3-2) and TRBJ2-7; TRBD2 agrees at 11 bases. Trimming removed 4 bases from V and 5 bases from J; junction bases left unmatched: 16. This CDR3 has 18 residues. Germline CDR1 is LGHDT and CDR2 is YNNKEL (reference sequence). The CDR3 region is CASSPRSGLAGGRNEQYF. CDR3 in DNA: TGTGCCAGCAGCCCCAGGTCGGGTCTAGCGGGGGGCCGGAACGAGCAGTACTTC.

The CDR3, as DNA: TGTGCCAGCAGTTTCACGGGGGGGGCCAACTACGAGCAGTACTTC. Translation: CASSFTGGANYEQYF. The rearrangement joins TRBV27 to TRBJ2-7; 8 nucleotides line up with TRBD2. The J segment lost 3 bases and the V segment lost 3 bases, leaving 7 bases of the junction unmatched. CDR1 MNHEY and CDR2 SMNVEV come from the germline V gene (reference sequence). The CDR3 is 15 amino acids.

The V call is TRBV28, the J call TRBJ1-4, with D tentatively TRBD1 (6 bases). Germline CDR1 reads MDHEN; CDR2 reads SYDVKM. V gave up 5 bases and J gave up 8 bases, with 18 bases separating them. The length of the CDR3 is 15 residues. In DNA, the CDR3 is TGTGCCAGCAGTGAATGGACAGACCTTTCGGAAAAACTGTTTTTT. It yields the protein CASSEWTDLSEKLFF.

This clone was seen more than once but under ten times. The chain couples TRBV6-5 to TRBJ1-6; 8 bases are a match to TRBD1. Germline-derived CDR1 and CDR2 are MNHEY and SVGAGI. V trimming: 0 bases; J trimming: 7 bases; junction bases outside the gene matches: 5. This CDR3 has 16 residues. The CDR3 is CASSYSRQGRNSPLHF. The CDR3 region has the DNA TGTGCCAGCAGTTACTCGAGACAGGGGAGGAATTCACCCCTCCACTTT.

The chain employs TRBV2 and TRBJ1-1, with TRBD1 as a possible D gene (6 bases). The germline CDR1 and CDR2 sequences are SNHLY and FYNNEI. V lost 9 bases, J lost 5 bases, and 13 bases lay in between. CDR3 size: 12 residues. CDR3 protein: CASHRERTEAFF. CDR3 DNA: TGTGCCAGTCACAGGGAAAGAACTGAAGCTTTCTTT.

The chain joins TRBV5-1 to TRBJ2-5, with TRBD1 matching 9 bases. V was clipped by 4 bases and J by 5 bases; unmatched bases: 9. This CDR3 is 15 amino acids long. Per germline, CDR1 SGHRS and CDR2 YFSETQ. The CDR3 sequence: CASSRKQGAMETQYF. The CDR3 DNA follows: TGCGCCAGCAGCAGAAAACAGGGGGCGATGGAGACCCAGTACTTC.

The rearrangement uses TRBV7-2 and TRBJ2-3; the match to TRBD2 covers 8 bases. Germline V CDR1 and CDR2: SGHTA, FQGNSA. This CDR3 is built from 16 residues. Trimming took 2 bases from V and 4 from J; bases not matched to a gene: 8. The CDR3 loop reads CASSLTRGGRADTQYF. Written as DNA, the CDR3 is TGTGCCAGCAGCTTAACCCGGGGGGGCCGGGCAGATACGCAGTATTTT.

The V call is TRBV5-1, the J call TRBJ2-5, with D perhaps matching TRBD1 (6 bases). The CDR3 is 14 amino acids. The V gene lost 6 bases and the J gene lost 3 bases, with 15 bases spanning the gap. Germline CDR1 is SGHRS and CDR2 is YFSETQ. The CDR3 is CASKMSRGEETQYF. For the CDR3, the DNA is TGCGCCAGCAAGATGAGCAGGGGAGAAGAGACCCAGTACTTC.

The gene calls are TRBV27 and TRBJ2-1; TRBD1 agrees at 11 bases. CDR1 and CDR2 (germline): MNHEY, SMNVEV (reference sequence). The CDR3 length is 15 residues. With 5 bases clipped from V and 5 bases from J, the junction kept 5 bases outside the gene matches. CDR3 nucleotide sequence: TGTGCCAGCAGTCCCGGACAGGGGGCGCACAATGAGCAGTTCTTC. Encoded protein: CASSPGQGAHNEQFF.

The chain has TRBV19 and TRBJ1-2; 10 bases map to TRBD1. V shed 5 bases, J shed 0 bases, and the junction held 0 bases outside the gene matches. The CDR3 is 14 residues long. Germline assignment: CDR1 LNHDA and CDR2 SQIVND (reference sequence). In DNA form, the CDR3 reads TGTGCCAGTAGTGGGACAGGGGCTAACTATGGCTACACCTTC. Translated, it gives CASSGTGANYGYTF.

V usage is TRBV3-1 (or the pseudogene TRBV3-2) and J usage is TRBJ2-2; D may be TRBD2 (6 bases). The CDR3 is 16 residues long. Germline assignment: CDR1 LGHDT and CDR2 YNNKEL (reference sequence). Trimming removed 2 bases at V and 1 base at J, with 11 bases between. CDR3 in amino acids: CASSQRRAGNTGELFF. The CDR3 bases are TGTGCCAGCAGCCAAAGACGAGCGGGGAACACCGGGGAGCTGTTTTTT.

The chain is built from TRBV11-3 and TRBJ2-7, with D maybe TRBD2 (5 bases). The CDR3 consists of 14 residues. The germline gives CDR1 SGHNT, CDR2 YENEEA. V was clipped by 5 bases and J by 0 bases, with 11 bases between them. CDR3 sequence: CASSPGSSSYEQYF. The DNA for the CDR3 is TGTGCCAGCAGCCCTGGGAGCAGCTCCTACGAGCAGTACTTC.